Described below is a single TCR beta chain sequence and its context. TCR beta sequencing was performed on blood CD8+ and CD4+ T cells. Per germline, CDR1 SQVTM and CDR2 ANQGSEA. This CDR3 is 13 amino acids long. Between the trimmed V and J ends, which lost 7 bases and 4 bases, there was a span of 13 bases. These data originate in a study of CD8 T cells in Susac syndrome. Random-hexamer reverse transcription was applied to roughly 0.5 to 1 ug RNA. An immunoSEQ multiplex PCR amplified TCR beta CDR3 over 54 Vbeta and 13 Jbeta. TCRdb reprocessed the immunoSEQ multiplex PCR reads via MiXCR and lists one record per CDR3 protein. The sample comprises about 130,000 distinct CDR3 sequences, roughly 96% of which are singletons, and roughly 0.11% rests with the top ten.

The clonotype originates from a human donor in good health. The sequencing input was CD4+ T cells from PBMCs. The chain couples TRBV29-1 to TRBJ1-4; no firm D call. CDR3 DNA: TGCAGCGCCCAAGAGGGAAATAATGAAAAACTGTTTTTT. This gives the protein CSAQEGNNEKLFF.